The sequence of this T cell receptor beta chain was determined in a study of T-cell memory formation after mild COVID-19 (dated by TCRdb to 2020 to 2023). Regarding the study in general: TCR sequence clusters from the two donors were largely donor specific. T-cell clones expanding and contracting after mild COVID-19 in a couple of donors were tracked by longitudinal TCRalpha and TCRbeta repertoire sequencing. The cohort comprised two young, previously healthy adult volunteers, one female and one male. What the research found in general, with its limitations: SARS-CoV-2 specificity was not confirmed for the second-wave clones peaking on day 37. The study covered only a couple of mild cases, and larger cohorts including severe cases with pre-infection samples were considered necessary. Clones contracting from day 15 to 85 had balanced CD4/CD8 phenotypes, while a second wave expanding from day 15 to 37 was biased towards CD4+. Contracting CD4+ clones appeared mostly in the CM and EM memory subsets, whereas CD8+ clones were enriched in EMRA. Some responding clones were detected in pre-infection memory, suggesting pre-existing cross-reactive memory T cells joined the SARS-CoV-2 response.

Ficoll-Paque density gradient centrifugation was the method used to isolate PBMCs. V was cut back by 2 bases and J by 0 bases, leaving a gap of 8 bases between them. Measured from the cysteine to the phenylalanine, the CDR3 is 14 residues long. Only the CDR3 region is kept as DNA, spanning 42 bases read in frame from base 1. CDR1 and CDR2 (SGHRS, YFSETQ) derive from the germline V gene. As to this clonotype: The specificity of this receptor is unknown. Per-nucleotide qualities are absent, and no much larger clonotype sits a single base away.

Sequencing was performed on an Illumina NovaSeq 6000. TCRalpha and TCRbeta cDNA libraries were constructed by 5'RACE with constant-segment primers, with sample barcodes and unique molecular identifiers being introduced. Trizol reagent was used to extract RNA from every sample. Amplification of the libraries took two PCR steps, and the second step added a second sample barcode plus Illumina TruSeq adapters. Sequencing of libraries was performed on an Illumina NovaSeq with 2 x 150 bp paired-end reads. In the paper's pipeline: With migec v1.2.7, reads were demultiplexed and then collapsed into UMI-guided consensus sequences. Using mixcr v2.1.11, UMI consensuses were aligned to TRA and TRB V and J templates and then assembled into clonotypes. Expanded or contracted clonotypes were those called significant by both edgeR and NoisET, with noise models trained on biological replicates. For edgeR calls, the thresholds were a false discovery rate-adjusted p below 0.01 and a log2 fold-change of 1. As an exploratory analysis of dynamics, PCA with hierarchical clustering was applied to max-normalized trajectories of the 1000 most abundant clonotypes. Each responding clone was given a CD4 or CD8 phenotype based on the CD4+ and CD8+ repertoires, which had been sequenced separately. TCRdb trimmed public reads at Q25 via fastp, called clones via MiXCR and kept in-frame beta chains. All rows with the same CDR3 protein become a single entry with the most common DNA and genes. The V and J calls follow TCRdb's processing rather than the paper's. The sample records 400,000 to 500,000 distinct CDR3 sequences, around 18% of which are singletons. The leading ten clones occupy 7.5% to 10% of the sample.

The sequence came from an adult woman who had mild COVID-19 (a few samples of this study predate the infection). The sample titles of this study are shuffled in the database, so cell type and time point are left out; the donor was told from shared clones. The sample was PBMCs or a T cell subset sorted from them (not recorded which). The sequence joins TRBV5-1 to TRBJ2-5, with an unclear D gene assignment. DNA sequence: TGCGCCAGCAGCTTAGGGCAGAACCAAGAGACCCAGTACTTC. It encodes CASSLGQNQETQYF.